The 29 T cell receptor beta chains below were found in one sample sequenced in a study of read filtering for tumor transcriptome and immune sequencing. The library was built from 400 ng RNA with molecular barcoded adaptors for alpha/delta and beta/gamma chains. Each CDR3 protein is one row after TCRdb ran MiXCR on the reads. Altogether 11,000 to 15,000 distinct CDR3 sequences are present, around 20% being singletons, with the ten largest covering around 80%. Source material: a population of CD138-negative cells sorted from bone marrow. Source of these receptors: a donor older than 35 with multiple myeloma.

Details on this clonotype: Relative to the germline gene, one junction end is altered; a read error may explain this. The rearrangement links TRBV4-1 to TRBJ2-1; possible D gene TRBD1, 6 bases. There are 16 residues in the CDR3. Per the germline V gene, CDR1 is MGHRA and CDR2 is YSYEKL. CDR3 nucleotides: TGCGCCAGTAGCCAAGGATGGGGGCCGTCTTCGAATGAGCAGTTCTTC. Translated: CASSQGWGPSSNEQFF.

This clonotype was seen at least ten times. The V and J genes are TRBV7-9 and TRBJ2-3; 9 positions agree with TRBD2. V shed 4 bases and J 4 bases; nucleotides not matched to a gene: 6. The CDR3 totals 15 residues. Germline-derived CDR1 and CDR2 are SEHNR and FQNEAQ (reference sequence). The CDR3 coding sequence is TGTGCCAGCAGCTATAGCGGGAGTCGTGCAGATACGCAGTATTTT. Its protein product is CASSYSGSRADTQYF. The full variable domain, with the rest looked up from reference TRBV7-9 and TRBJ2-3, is DTGVSQNPRHKITKRGQNVTFRCDPISEHNRLYWYRQTLGQGPEFLTYFQNEAQLEKSRLLSDRFSAERPKGSFSTLEIQRTEQGDSAMYLCASSYSGSRADTQYFGPGTRLTVL.

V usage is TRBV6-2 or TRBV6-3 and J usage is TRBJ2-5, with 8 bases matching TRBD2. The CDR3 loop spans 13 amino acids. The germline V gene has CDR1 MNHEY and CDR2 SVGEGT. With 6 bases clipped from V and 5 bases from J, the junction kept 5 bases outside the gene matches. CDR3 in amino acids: CASSPTSAETQYF. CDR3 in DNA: TGTGCCAGCAGCCCGACTAGCGCCGAGACCCAGTACTTC.

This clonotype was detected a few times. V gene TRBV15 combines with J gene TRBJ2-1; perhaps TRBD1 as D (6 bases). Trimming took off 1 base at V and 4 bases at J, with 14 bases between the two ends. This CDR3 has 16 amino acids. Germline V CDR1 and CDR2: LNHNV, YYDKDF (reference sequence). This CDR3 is CATSRVDSDFYNEQFF. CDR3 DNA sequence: TGTGCCACCAGCAGAGTGGACAGTGACTTTTACAATGAGCAGTTCTTC.

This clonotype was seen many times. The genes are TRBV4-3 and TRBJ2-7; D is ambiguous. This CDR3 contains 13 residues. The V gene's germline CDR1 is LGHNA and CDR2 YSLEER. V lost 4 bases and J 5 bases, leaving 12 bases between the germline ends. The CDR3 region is CASSRSRTNEQYF. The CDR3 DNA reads TGCGCCAGCAGCCGAAGCAGGACCAACGAGCAGTACTTC.

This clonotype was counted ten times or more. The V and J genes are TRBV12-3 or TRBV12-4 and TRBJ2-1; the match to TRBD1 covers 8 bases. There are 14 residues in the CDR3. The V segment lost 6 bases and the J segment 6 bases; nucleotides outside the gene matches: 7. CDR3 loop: CASRQGAGSNEQFF. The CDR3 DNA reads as TGTGCCAGCAGGCAGGGGGCGGGAAGCAATGAGCAGTTCTTC.

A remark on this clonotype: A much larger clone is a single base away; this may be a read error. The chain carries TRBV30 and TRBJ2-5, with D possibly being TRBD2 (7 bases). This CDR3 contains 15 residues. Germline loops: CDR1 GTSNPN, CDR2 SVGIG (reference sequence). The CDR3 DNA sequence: TGTGCCTGTCTGTTCGCGGGGGCCCTTCAAGAGACCCTGTACTTC. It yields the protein CACLFAGALQETLYF.

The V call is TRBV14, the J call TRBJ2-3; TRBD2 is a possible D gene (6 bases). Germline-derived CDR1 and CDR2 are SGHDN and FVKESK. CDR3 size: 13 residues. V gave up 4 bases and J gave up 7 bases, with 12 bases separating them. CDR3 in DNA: TGTGCCAGCAGCCTATCCGCGGGATATACGCAGTATTTT. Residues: CASSLSAGYTQYF. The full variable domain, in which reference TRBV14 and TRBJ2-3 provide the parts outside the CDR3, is EAGVTQFPSHSVIEKGQTVTLRCDPISGHDNLYWYRRVMGKEIKFLLHFVKESKQDESGMPNNRFLAERTGGTYSTLKVQPAELEDSGVYFCASSLSAGYTQYFGPGTRLTVL.

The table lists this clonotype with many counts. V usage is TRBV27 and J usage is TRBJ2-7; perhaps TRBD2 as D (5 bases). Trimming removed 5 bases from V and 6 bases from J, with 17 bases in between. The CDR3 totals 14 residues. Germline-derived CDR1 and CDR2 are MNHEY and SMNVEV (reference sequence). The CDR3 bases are TGTGCCAGCAGTCCAAAACCGACGGACTCCGAGCAGTACTTC. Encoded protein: CASSPKPTDSEQYF.

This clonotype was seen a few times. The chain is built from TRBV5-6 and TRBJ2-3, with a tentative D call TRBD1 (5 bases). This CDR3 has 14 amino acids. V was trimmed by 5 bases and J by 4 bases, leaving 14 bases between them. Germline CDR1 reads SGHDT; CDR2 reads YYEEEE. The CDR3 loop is CASSHDWGADTQYF. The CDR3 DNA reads TGTGCCAGCAGTCACGACTGGGGCGCAGATACGCAGTATTTT. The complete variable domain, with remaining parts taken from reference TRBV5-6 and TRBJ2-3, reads DAGVTQSPTHLIKTRGQQVTLRCSPKSGHDTVSWYQQALGQGPQFIFQYYEEEERQRGNFPDRFSGHQFPNYSSELNVNALLLGDSALYLCASSHDWGADTQYFGPGTRLTVL.

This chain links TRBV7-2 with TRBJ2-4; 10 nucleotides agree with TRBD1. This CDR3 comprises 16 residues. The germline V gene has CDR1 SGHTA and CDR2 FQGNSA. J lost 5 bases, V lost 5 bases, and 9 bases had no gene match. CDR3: CASSARQGAGENIQYF. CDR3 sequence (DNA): TGTGCCAGCAGCGCCCGACAGGGGGCGGGGGAAAACATTCAGTACTTC.

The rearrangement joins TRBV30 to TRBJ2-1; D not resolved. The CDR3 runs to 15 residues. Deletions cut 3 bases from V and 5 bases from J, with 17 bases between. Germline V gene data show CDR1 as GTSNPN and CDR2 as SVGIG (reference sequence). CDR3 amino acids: CAWSSSPTLHNEQFF. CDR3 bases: TGTGCCTGGAGCTCCAGTCCCACACTTCACAATGAGCAGTTCTTC.

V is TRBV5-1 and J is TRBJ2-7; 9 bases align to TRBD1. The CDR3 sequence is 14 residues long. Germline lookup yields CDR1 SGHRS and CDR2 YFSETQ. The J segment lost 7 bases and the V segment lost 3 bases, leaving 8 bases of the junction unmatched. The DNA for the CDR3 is TGCGCCAGCAGCTCCACAGGGGGCTCTTTAGAGCAGTACTTC. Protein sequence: CASSSTGGSLEQYF.

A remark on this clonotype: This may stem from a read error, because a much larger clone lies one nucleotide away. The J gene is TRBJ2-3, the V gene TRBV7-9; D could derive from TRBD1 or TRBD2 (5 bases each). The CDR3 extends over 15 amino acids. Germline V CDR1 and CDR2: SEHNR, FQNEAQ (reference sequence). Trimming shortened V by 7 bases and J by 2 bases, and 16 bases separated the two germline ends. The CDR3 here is CASIPTEGLTDTQYF. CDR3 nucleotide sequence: TGTGCCAGCATCCCCACTGAGGGGCTCACAGATACGCAGTATTTT.

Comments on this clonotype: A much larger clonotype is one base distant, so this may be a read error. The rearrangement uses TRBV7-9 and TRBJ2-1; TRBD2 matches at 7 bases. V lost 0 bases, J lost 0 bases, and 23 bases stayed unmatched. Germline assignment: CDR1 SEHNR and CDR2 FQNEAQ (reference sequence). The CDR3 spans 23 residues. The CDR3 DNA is TGTGCCAGCAGCTTAGCGACCTTAGCTACTGTCTTGCTAGCGGAGGTCTCCTACAATGAGCAGTTCTTC. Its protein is CASSLATLATVLLAEVSYNEQFF.

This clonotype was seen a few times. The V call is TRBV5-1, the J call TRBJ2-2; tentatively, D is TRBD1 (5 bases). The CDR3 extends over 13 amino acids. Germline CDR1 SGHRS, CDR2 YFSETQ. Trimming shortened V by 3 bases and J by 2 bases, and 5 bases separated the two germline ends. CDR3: CASSWTNTGELFF. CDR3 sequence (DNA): TGCGCCAGCAGCTGGACAAACACCGGGGAGCTGTTTTTT. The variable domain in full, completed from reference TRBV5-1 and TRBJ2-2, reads KAGVTQTPRYLIKTRGQQVTLSCSPISGHRSVSWYQQTPGQGLQFLFEYFSETQRNKGNFPGRFSGRQFSNSRSEMNVSTLELGDSALYLCASSWTNTGELFFGEGSRLTVL.

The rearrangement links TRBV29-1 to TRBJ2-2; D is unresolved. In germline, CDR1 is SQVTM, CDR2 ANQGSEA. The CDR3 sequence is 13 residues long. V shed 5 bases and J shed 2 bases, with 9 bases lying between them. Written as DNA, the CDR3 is TGCAGCGTTTTATTTGATAACACCGGGGAGCTGTTTTTT. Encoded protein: CSVLFDNTGELFF.

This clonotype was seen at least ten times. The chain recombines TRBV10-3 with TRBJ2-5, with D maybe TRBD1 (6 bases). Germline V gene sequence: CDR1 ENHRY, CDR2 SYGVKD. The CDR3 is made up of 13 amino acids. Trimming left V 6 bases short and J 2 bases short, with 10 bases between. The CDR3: CAISPGQQETQYF. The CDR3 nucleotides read TGTGCCATCAGCCCAGGACAGCAAGAGACCCAGTACTTC.

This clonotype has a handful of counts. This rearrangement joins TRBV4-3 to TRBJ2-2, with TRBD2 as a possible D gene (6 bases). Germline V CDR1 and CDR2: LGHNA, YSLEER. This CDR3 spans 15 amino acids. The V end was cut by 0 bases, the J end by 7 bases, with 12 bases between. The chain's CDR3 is CASSQEGGAVGELFF. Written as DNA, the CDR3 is TGCGCCAGCAGCCAAGAGGGAGGTGCGGTCGGGGAGCTGTTTTTT.

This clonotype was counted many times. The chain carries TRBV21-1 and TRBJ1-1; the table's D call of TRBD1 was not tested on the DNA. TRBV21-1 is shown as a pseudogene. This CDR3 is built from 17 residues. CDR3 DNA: TGTGCCAGCTGGTACCAGGGGCTTGAACCCTTGAACACTGAAGCTTTCTTT. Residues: CASWYQGLEPLNTEAFF.

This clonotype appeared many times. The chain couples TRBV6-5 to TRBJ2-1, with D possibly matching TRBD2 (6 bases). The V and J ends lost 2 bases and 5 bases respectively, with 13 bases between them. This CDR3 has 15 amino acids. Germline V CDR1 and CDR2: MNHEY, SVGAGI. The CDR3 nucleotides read TGTGCCAGCAGTTACGGGGCGGGAACGGACAATGAGCAGTTCTTC. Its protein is CASSYGAGTDNEQFF.

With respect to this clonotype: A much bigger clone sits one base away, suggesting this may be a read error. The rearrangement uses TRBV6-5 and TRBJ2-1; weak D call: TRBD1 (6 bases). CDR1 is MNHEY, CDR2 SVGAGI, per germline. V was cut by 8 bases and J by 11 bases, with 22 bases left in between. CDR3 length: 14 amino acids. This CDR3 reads CASRLNTGFGKQFF. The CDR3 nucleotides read TGTGCCAGCCGACTAAATACAGGGTTCGGTAAGCAGTTCTTC.

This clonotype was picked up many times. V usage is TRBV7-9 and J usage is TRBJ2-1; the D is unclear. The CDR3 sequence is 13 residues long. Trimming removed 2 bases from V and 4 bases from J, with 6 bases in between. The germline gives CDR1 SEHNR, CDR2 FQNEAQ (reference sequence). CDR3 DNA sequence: TGTGCCAGCAGCTTAAACTCGTACAATGAGCAGTTCTTC. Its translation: CASSLNSYNEQFF.

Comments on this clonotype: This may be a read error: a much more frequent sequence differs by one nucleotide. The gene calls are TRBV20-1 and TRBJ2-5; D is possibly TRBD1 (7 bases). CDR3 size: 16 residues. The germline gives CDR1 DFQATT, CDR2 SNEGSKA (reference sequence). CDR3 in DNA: TGCAGTGCTAGAGATCTTTCGGCAGGGGGGCGAGAGCCCCAGTACTTC. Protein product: CSARDLSAGGREPQYF.

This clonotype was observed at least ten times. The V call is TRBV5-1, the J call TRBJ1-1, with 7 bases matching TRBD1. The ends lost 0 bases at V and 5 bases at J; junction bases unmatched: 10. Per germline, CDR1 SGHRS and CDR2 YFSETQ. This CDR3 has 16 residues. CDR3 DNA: TGCGCCAGCAGCTTGGGAAGGGGGCTGGGGGCTACTGAAGCTTTCTTT. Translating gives CASSLGRGLGATEAFF.

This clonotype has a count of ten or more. Here the CDR3 reads CASSSPGRSSGANVLTF. In DNA, the CDR3 is TGTGCCAGCAGTTCCCCGGGACGGTCCTCTGGGGCCAACGTCCTGACTTTC. This chain joins TRBV6-5 and TRBJ2-6; D could derive from TRBD1 or TRBD2 (5 bases each). This CDR3 region has 17 residues. The V end lost 4 bases, the J end lost 0 bases, and 13 bases lay between the germline ends. CDR1 MNHEY and CDR2 SVGAGI come from the germline V gene.

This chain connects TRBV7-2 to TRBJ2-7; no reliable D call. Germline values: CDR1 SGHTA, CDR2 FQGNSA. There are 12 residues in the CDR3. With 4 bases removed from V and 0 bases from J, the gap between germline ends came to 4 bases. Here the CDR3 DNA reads TGTGCCAGCAGCTACCCCTCCTACGAGCAGTACTTC. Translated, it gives CASSYPSYEQYF.

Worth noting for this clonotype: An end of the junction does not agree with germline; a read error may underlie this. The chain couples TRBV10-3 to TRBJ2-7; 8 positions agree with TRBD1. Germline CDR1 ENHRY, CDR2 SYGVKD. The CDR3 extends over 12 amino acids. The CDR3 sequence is CAVSLQGDEQYF. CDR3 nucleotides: TGTGCCGTCAGCCTACAGGGGGACGAGCAGTACTTC.

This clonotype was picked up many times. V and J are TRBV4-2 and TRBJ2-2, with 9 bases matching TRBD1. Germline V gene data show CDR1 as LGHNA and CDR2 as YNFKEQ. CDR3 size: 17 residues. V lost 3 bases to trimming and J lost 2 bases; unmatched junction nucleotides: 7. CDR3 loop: CASSHPGQGANTGELFF. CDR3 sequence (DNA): TGTGCCAGCAGCCATCCGGGACAGGGAGCTAACACCGGGGAGCTGTTTTTT.